The rows below give T cell receptor beta chains drawn from one sample of a study of T-cell reconstitution after alpha-beta-depleted transplantation in children. TCRdb reprocessed the PCR reads via MiXCR and lists one record per CDR3 protein. There are approximately 520,000 distinct CDR3 sequences in the sample; approximately 30% occur only once, and around 2.5% lies in the top ten. The sequences come from PBMCs from the stem cell graft donor, collected from the stem cell graft. These receptor sequences come from a human donor who donated a stem cell graft to a child with aplastic anemia. Each CDR3 is given with its conserved first and last residue. A D gene is named only where the DNA matches it firmly. Expanded clones are given a class, and other clones once, few, many or no size at all.

size	V	J	D	CDR3	DNA
-	TRBV7-6	TRBJ2-5	TRBD1	CASSPGGQGVLETQYF	TGTGCCAGCAGCCCGGGTGGACAGGGGGTGCTCGAGACCCAGTACTTC
-	TRBV20-1	TRBJ2-1	TRBD2	CSAKTLAGGTHEQFF	TGCAGTGCTAAGACTCTAGCGGGAGGTACGCATGAGCAGTTCTTC
many	TRBV12-3/TRBV12-4	TRBJ2-1	TRBD2	CASSLGAGVGNEQFF	TGTGCCAGCAGTTTAGGAGCGGGAGTGGGTAATGAGCAGTTCTTC
-	TRBV29-1	TRBJ1-2	-	CSVEIVGGSRERTNYGYTF	TGCAGCGTTGAAATCGTGGGTGGGAGCAGGGAGAGGACTAACTATGGCTACACCTTC
-	TRBV12-3/TRBV12-4	TRBJ2-3	TRBD2	CASSFTSGNTDTQYF	TGTGCCAGCAGTTTTACTAGCGGGAACACAGATACGCAGTATTTT
few	TRBV6-1	TRBJ1-2	-	CASSEGQQVYGYTF	TGTGCCAGCAGTGAAGGTCAGCAAGTCTATGGCTACACCTTC
-	TRBV5-5	TRBJ1-1	TRBD1	CASSLEQGTEAFF	TGTGCCAGCAGCTTGGAACAGGGGACTGAAGCTTTCTTT
few	TRBV12-3/TRBV12-4	TRBJ1-5	TRBD1	CASSPTGQDNQPQHF	TGTGCCAGCAGTCCAACCGGACAGGATAATCAGCCCCAGCATTTT
-	TRBV5-4	TRBJ2-3	TRBD2	CASSLGLAGVNTQYF	TGTGCCAGCAGCTTGGGACTAGCGGGAGTTAATACGCAGTATTTT
-	TRBV18	TRBJ2-3	TRBD1	CASSPQDRGEDTQYF	TGTGCCAGCTCACCTCAAGACAGGGGCGAGGATACGCAGTATTTT
few	TRBV20-1	TRBJ1-1	TRBD1	CSASRDSGPNSGTFF	TGCAGTGCTAGTAGGGACAGCGGGCCGAATAGCGGGACTTTCTTT
-	TRBV30	TRBJ2-2	TRBD2	CAWSPGTSGTGELFF	TGTGCCTGGAGTCCCGGGACTAGCGGCACCGGGGAGCTGTTTTTT
many	TRBV12-3/TRBV12-4	TRBJ2-5	-	CASSLVETQYF	TGTGCCAGCAGTTTAGTGGAGACCCAGTACTTC
once	TRBV5-1	TRBJ1-1	-	CASSLEGHEAFF	TGCGCCAGCAGTTTGGAGGGGCACGAAGCTTTCTTT
-	TRBV9	TRBJ2-3	TRBD1	CASSVQGATDTQYF	TGTGCCAGCAGCGTACAGGGGGCAACAGATACGCAGTATTTT
-	TRBV7-9	TRBJ1-1	-	CASSPPGFEAFF	TGTGCCAGCAGCCCCCCAGGGTTTGAGGCTTTCTTT
-	TRBV12-3/TRBV12-4	TRBJ2-7	-	CASSLTGQEQYF	TGTGCCAGCAGTTTGACAGGCCAGGAGCAGTACTTC
-	TRBV20-1	TRBJ2-2	-	CSAPRRNGELFF	TGCAGTGCTCCCCGTCGGAACGGGGAGCTGTTTTTT
few	TRBV6-2/TRBV6-3	TRBJ2-3	-	CASSYPGVQYTQYF	TGTGCCAGCAGTTATCCCGGAGTCCAATATACGCAGTATTTT
many	TRBV12-3/TRBV12-4	TRBJ2-5	-	CASSLGSQETQYF	TGTGCCAGCAGTTTAGGCAGCCAAGAGACCCAGTACTTC
few	TRBV20-1	TRBJ2-1	-	CSARNPNPEQFF	TGCAGTGCTAGAAACCCCAATCCTGAGCAGTTCTTC
-	TRBV27	TRBJ2-3	TRBD1	CASSRTGGFDTQYF	TGTGCCAGCAGCCGGACAGGGGGCTTTGATACGCAGTATTTT
few	TRBV5-1	TRBJ2-2	-	CATSDRANTGELFF	TGCGCCACTTCGGACAGAGCGAACACCGGGGAGCTGTTTTTT
few	TRBV20-1	TRBJ2-3	-	CSATPDGSYSPRTDTQYF	TGCAGTGCTACCCCGGACGGATCCTACAGCCCCCGCACAGATACGCAGTATTTT
-	TRBV11-2	TRBJ2-1	-	CASSSGPNNEQFF	TGTGCCAGCAGCTCGGGACCGAACAATGAGCAGTTCTTC
-	TRBV28	TRBJ1-5	TRBD1	CASSIQTGGRQPQHF	TGTGCCAGCAGTATACAGACAGGGGGCCGTCAGCCCCAGCATTTT
few	TRBV2	TRBJ2-1	TRBD2	CASSDSLAAHNEQFF	TGTGCCAGCAGTGATAGTCTAGCGGCACACAATGAGCAGTTCTTC
few	TRBV12-3/TRBV12-4	TRBJ2-1	-	CASSSPGQEQFF	TGTGCCAGCAGTTCACCCGGCCAGGAGCAGTTCTTC
-	TRBV4-3	TRBJ2-2	-	CASRGTSNTGELFF	TGCGCCAGCAGGGGGACATCGAACACCGGGGAGCTGTTTTTT
-	TRBV4-2	TRBJ2-2	-	CASSQEAAGLLGGELFF	TGTGCCAGCAGCCAGGAGGCCGCGGGACTCTTAGGGGGGGAGCTGTTTTTT
once	TRBV2	TRBJ1-5	-	CASSAQGIGNQPQHF	TGTGCCAGCAGCGCCCAGGGGATAGGCAATCAGCCCCAGCATTTT
-	TRBV5-4	TRBJ1-6	-	CASSLDGLPNDISPLHF	TGTGCCAGCAGCTTAGACGGGCTACCGAACGACATTTCACCCCTCCACTTT
many	TRBV6-5	TRBJ2-5	-	CASSYDSTSGTQYF	TGTGCCAGCAGTTATGATAGCACTTCGGGGACCCAGTACTTC
-	TRBV14	TRBJ2-1	-	CASRRTDSSYNEQFF	TGTGCCAGCAGAAGGACCGACAGCTCCTACAATGAGCAGTTCTTC
-	TRBV5-6	TRBJ1-5	-	CASSLDTGYSQPQHF	TGTGCCAGCAGCTTGGATACAGGGTACAGTCAGCCCCAGCATTTT
few	TRBV29-1	TRBJ1-1	-	CSVVYRDTEAFF	TGCAGCGTAGTATACAGGGACACTGAAGCTTTCTTT
few	TRBV5-1	TRBJ1-1	-	CASSIRGPGEEAFF	TGCGCCAGCAGCATCAGGGGCCCTGGAGAAGAAGCTTTCTTT